This T cell receptor beta chain emerged from a study of OX40 agonist ivuxolimab in advanced cancers. Data came from immunoSEQ multiplex PCR; TCRdb stores just in-frame clones and leaves some out. The repertoire holds 23,000 or so clones, with roughly 71% as singletons. Germline V CDR1 and CDR2: MNHNS, SASEGT. The CDR3 totals 14 residues. This clonotype originated in an adult with an advanced solid tumor such as melanoma, head and neck, liver or kidney cancer. The J gene is TRBJ2-2, the V gene TRBV6-1; 7 bases map to TRBD2. The sample was CD4+ or CD8+ T cells sorted from blood, taken in a trial of the OX40 agonist ivuxolimab. The CDR3 DNA follows: TGTCGAGCAGGGAGGGTAGCGAACACCGGGGAGCTGTTTTTT. Its protein is CRAGRVANTGELFF.